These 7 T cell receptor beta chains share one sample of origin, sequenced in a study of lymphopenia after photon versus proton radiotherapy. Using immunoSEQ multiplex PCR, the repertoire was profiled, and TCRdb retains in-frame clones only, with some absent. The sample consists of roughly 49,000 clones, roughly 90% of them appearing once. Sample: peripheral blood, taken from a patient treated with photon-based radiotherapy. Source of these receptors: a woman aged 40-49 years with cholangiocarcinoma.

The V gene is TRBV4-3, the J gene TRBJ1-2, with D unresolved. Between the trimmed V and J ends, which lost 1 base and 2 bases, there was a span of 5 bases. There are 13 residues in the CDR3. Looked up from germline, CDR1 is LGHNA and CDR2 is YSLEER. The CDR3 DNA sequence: TGCGCCAGCAGCCAAGCAGGAAACTATGGCTACACCTTC. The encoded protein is CASSQAGNYGYTF.

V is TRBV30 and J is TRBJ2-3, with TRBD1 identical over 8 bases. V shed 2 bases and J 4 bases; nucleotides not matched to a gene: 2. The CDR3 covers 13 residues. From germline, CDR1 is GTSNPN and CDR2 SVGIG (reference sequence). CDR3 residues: CAWSSGGPDTQYF. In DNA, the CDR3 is TGTGCCTGGAGTTCAGGGGGCCCAGATACGCAGTATTTT.

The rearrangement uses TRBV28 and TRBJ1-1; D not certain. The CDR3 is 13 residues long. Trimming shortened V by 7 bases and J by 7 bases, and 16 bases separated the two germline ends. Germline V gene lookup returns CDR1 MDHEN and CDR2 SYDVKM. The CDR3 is CASTSLIGGEAFF. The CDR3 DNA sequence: TGTGCCAGCACCTCCTTGATTGGTGGTGAAGCTTTCTTT.

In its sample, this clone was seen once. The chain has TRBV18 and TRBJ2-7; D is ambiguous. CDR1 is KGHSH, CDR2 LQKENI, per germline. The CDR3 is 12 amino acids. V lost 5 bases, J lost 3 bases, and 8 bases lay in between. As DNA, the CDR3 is TGTGCCAGCTCAGACGGTTACTACGAGCAGTACTTC. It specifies CASSDGYYEQYF.

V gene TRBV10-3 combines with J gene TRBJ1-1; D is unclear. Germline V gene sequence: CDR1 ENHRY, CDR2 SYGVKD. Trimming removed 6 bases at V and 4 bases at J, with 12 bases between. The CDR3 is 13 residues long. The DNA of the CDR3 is TGTGCCATCAGGGAGGGTTCGAGCACTGAAGCTTTCTTT. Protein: CAIREGSSTEAFF.

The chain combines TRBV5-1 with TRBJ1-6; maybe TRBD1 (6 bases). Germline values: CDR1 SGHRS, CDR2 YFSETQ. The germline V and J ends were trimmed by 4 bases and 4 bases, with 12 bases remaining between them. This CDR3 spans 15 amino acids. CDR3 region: CASSLDRIYNSPLHF. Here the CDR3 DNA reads TGCGCCAGCAGCCTGGACAGAATTTATAATTCACCCCTCCACTTT.

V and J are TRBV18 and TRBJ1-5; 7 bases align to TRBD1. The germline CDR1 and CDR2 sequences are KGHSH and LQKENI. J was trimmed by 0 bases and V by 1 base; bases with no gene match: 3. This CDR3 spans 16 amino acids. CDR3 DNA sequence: TGTGCCAGCTCACCACGAACAGGGGTTAGCAATCAGCCCCAGCATTTT. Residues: CASSPRTGVSNQPQHF. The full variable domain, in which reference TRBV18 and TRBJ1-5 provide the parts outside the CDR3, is NAGVMQNPRHLVRRRGQEARLRCSPMKGHSHVYWYRQLPEEGLKFMVYLQKENIIDESGMPKERFSAEFPKEGPSILRIQQVVRGDSAAYFCASSPRTGVSNQPQHFGDGTRLSIL.